The sequence of this TCR beta chain was determined in a study of early T cells in non-severe SARS-CoV-2 infection. Study details: Sequencing was performed on bulk RNA from unsorted whole blood, leaving chains unpaired.

The table lists this clonotype with many counts. As yet, its antigen is unknown. Points from the study as a whole: Database matching using VDJdb favored anti-spike CD8 responses, with private and CD4 specificities left missing.

Unique molecular identifiers were affixed to single, distinct cDNA molecules. TCRdb reanalysed the 5' RACE reads using MiXCR and keeps one entry per CDR3 protein. Here the sample spans about 110,000 distinct CDR3 sequences, 11% being singletons. The CDR3 spans 15 residues. CDR1 is SGHRS, CDR2 YFSETQ, per germline. V was trimmed by 3 bases and J by 1 base, leaving 13 bases between them. This chain joins TRBV5-1 and TRBJ1-1; tentatively, D is TRBD1 (6 bases). Sequencing was carried out using whole blood. This TCR came from an adult who was a healthcare worker with PCR-confirmed SARS-CoV-2 infection or an uninfected control (not recorded which). The CDR3: CASSSTGQPNTEAFF. The CDR3 bases are TGCGCCAGCAGCTCTACTGGACAGCCGAACACTGAAGCTTTCTTT.